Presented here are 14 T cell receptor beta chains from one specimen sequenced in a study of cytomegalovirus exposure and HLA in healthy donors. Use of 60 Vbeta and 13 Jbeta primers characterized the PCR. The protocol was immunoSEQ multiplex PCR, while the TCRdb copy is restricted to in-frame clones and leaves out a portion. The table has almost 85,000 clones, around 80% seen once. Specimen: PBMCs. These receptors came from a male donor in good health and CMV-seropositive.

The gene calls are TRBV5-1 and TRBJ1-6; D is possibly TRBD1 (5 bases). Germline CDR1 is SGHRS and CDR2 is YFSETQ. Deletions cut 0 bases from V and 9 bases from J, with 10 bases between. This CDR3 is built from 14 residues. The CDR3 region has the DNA TGCGCCAGCAGCTTGGCAGGGTATGGTTCACCCCTCCACTTT. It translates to CASSLAGYGSPLHF.

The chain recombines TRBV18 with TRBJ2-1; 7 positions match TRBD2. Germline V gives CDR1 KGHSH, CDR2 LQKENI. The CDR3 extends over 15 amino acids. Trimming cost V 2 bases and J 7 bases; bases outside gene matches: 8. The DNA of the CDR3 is TGTGCCAGCTCACCAGGGGTAGCGGGTGTAAATGAGCAGTTCTTC. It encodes CASSPGVAGVNEQFF.

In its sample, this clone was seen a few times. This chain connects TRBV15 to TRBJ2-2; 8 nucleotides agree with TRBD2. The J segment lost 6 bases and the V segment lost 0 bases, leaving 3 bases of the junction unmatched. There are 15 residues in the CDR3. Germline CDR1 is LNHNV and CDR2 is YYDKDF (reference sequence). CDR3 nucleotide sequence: TGTGCCACCAGCAGAGATTCGGGGGGGCCCGGGGAGCTGTTTTTT. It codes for CATSRDSGGPGELFF.

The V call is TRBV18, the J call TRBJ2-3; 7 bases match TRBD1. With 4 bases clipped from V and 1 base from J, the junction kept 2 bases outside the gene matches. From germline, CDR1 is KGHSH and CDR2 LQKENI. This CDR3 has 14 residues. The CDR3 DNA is TGTGCCAGCTCACAGGGGGCTGGCACAGATACGCAGTATTTT. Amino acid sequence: CASSQGAGTDTQYF.

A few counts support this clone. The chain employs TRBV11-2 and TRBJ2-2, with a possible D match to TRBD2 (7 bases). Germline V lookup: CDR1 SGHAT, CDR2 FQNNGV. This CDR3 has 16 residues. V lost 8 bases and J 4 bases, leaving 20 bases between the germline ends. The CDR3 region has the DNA TGTGCCAGCTTCCGAGGGGGGCTAGCGGTCACCGGGGAGCTGTTTTTT. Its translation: CASFRGGLAVTGELFF. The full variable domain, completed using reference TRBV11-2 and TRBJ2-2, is EAGVAQSPRYKIIEKRQSVAFWCNPISGHATLYWYQQILGQGPKLLIQFQNNGVVDDSQLPKDRFSAERLKGVDSTLKIQPAKLEDSAVYLCASFRGGLAVTGELFFGEGSRLTVL.

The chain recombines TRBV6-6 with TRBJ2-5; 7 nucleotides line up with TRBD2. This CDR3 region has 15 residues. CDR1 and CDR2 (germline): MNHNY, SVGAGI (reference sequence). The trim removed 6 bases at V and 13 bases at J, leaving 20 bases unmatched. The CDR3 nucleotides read TGTGCCAGCAGCACTTTGGGAGCGGGGCAGTACCTTCGGTACTTC. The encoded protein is CASSTLGAGQYLRYF.

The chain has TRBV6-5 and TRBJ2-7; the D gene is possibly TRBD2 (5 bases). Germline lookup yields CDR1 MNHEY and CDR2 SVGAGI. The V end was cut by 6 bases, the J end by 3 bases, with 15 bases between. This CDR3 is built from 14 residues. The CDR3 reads CASRWSSGVYEQYF. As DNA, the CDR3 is TGTGCCAGCAGATGGTCAAGCGGTGTCTACGAGCAGTACTTC.

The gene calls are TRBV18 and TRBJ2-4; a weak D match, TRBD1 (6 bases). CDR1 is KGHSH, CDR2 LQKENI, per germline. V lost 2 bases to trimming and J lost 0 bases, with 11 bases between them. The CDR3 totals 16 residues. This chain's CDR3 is CASSPFTGRAKNIQYF. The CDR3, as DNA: TGTGCCAGCTCACCATTTACAGGGAGAGCCAAAAACATTCAGTACTTC.

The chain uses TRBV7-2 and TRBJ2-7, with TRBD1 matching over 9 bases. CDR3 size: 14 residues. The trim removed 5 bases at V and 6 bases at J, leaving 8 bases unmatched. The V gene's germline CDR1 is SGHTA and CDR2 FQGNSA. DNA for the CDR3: TGTGCCAGCAGCACCAACAGGGGGCCCATCGAGCAGTACTTC. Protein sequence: CASSTNRGPIEQYF.

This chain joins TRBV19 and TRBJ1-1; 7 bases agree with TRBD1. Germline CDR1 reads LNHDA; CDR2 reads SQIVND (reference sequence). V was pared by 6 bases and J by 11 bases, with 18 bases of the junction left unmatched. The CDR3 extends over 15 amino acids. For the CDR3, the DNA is TGTGCCAGTAGCCTTGAAACAGGGGCTTTGTCTCGGGCTTTCTTT. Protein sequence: CASSLETGALSRAFF.

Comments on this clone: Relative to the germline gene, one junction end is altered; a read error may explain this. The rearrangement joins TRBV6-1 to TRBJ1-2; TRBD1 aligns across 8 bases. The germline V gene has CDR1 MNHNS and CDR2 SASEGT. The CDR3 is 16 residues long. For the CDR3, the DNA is TGTGCCAGCAGTGATCCCCGCAGGGGGCTCAACTACGGCTACACCTTC. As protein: CASSDPRRGLNYGYTF.

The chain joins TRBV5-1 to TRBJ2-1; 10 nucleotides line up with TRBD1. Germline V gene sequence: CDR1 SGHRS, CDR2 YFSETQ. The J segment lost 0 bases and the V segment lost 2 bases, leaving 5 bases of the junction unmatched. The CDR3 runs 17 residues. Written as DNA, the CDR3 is TGCGCCAGCAGCTTTGGGACAGGGGCAGCCTCCTACAATGAGCAGTTCTTC. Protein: CASSFGTGAASYNEQFF.

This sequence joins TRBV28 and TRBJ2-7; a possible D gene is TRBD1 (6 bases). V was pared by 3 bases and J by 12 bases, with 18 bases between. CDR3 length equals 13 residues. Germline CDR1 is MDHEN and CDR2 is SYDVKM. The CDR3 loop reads CASSFDRSRQGYF. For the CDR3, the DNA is TGTGCCAGCAGTTTTGACAGGTCGCGGCAGGGGTACTTC.

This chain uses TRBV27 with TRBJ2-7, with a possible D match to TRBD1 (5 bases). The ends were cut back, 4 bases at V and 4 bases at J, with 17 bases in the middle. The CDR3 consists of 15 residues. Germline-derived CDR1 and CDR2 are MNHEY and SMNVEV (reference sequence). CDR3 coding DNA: TGTGCCAGCAGTTCAGGACAAAGTCTCTCTTACGAGCAGTACTTC. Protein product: CASSSGQSLSYEQYF.